This paragraph covers one T cell receptor (beta chain) sequence. The antigen is unknown. This CDR3 spans 16 amino acids. The ends lost 5 bases at V and 1 base at J; junction bases unmatched: 9. Germline values: CDR1 LNHDA, CDR2 SQIVND (reference sequence). This entry is derived from a study of T-cell memory formation after mild COVID-19. Study results and caveats: Contracting clones from day 15 to 85 had balanced CD4/CD8; later expanders favoured CD4+. CD4+ clones that contracted lay mainly in CM and EM; CD8+ ones lay in EMRA.

The TCR alpha and TCR beta cDNA libraries, bearing sample barcodes and UMIs, were generated by 5'RACE using constant-segment primers. MiXCR, applied by TCRdb to the 5' RACE reads, yields one record per CDR3 protein. The sample yields hundreds of thousands of distinct CDR3 sequences, approximately 25% seen once. This chain connects TRBV19 to TRBJ2-7; TRBD2 agrees at 9 bases. This sequence originates from an adult woman who had mild COVID-19 (a few samples of this study predate the infection). Cell type and time point are not known. Material: PBMCs or a T cell subset sorted from them (not recorded which). CDR3 in amino acids: CASSARPGLASYEQYF. For the CDR3, the DNA is TGTGCCAGTAGTGCCCGACCGGGACTAGCTTCCTACGAGCAGTACTTC.